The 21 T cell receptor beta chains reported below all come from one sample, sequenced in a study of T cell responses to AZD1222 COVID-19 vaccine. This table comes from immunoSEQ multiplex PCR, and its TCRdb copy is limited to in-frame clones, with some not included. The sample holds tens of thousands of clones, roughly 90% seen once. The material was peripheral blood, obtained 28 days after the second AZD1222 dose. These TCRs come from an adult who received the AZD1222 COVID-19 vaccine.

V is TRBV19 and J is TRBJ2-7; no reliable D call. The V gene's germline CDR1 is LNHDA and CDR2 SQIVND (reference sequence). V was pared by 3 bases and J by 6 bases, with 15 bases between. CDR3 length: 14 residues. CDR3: CASSISYLLAEQYF. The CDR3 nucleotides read TGTGCCAGTAGTATTAGCTATCTCCTTGCCGAGCAGTACTTC.

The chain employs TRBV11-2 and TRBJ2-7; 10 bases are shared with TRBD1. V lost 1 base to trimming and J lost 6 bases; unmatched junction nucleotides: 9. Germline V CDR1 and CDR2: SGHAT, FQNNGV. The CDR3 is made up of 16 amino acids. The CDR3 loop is CASSLARTGQGSEQYF. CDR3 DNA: TGTGCCAGCAGCTTAGCCCGGACGGGACAGGGGTCCGAGCAGTACTTC.

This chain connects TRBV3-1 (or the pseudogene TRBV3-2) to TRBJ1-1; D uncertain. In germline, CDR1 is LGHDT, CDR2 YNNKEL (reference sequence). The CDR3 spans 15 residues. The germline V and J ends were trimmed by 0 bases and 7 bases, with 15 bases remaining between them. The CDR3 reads CASSQDSWIRSEAFF. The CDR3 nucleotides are TGTGCCAGCAGCCAAGATAGTTGGATCAGGAGTGAAGCTTTCTTT.

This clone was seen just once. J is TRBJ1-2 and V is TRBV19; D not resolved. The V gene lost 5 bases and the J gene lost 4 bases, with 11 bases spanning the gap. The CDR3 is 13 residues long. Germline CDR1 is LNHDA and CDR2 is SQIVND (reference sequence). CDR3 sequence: CASSVKGGYGYTF. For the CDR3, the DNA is TGTGCCAGTAGTGTCAAGGGTGGCTATGGCTACACCTTC.

CDR3 nucleotide sequence: TGTGCCAGCAGTACAGGGGCTGGAAACACCATATATTTT. Translation: CASSTGAGNTIYF. The rearrangement uses TRBV7-3 and TRBJ1-3; 7 nucleotides line up with TRBD1. Trimming at V came to 6 bases and at J to 2 bases, leaving 1 base not matched to a gene. Germline V CDR1 and CDR2: SGHTA, FQGTGA. This CDR3 spans 13 amino acids.

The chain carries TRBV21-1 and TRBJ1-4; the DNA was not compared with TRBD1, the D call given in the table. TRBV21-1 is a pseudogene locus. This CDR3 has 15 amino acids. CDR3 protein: CASSNNRATNEKLFF. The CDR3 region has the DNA TGTGCCAGCAGCAACAACAGGGCAACTAATGAAAAACTGTTTTTT.

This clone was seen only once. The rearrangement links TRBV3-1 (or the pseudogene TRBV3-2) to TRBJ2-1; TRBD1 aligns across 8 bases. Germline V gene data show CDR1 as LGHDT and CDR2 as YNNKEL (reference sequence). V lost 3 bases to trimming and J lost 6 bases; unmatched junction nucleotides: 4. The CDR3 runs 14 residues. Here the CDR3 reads CASSHGQGGNEQFF. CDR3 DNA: TGTGCCAGCAGCCACGGACAGGGAGGCAATGAGCAGTTCTTC.

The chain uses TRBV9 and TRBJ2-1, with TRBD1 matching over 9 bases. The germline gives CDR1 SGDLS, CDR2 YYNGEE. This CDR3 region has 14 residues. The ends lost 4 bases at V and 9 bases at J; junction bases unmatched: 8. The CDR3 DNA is TGTGCCAGCAGCCCGAGGACAGGGGCGGCTGAGCAGTTCTTC. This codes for CASSPRTGAAEQFF.

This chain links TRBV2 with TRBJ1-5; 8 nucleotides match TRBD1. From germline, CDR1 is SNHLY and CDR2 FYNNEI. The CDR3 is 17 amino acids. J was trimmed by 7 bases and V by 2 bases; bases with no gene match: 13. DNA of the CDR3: TGTGCCAGCAGTGAACTCCAGACAGGGGCCCGGGGACAGCCCCAGCATTTT. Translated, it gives CASSELQTGARGQPQHF.

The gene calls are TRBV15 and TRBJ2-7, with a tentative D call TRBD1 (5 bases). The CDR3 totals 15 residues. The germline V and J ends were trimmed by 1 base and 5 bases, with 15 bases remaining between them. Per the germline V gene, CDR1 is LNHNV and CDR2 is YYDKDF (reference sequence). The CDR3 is CATSRAPQGTHEQYF. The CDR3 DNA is TGTGCCACCAGCAGAGCTCCGCAGGGAACCCACGAGCAGTACTTC.

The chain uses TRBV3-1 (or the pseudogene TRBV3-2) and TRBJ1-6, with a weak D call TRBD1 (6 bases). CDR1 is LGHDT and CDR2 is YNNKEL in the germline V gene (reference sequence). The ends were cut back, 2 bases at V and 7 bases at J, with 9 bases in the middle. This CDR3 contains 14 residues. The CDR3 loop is CASSQQGQNSPLHF. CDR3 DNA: TGTGCCAGCAGCCAACAGGGGCAGAATTCACCCCTCCACTTT.

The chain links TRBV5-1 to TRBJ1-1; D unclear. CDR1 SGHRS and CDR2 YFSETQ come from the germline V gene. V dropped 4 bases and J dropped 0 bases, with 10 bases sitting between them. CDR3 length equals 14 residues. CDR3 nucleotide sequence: TGCGCCAGCAGCCCGAGAGACCTGAACACTGAAGCTTTCTTT. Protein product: CASSPRDLNTEAFF.

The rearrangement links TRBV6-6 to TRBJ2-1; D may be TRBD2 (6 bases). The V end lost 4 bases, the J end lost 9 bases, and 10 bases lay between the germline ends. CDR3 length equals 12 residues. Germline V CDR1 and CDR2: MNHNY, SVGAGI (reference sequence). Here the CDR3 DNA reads TGTGCCAGCAGTTCACTAGCTTTTGAGCAGTTCTTC. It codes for CASSSLAFEQFF.

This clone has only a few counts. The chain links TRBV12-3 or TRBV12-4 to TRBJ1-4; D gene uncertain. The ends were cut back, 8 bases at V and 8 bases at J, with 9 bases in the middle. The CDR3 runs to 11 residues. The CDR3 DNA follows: TGTGCCAGCGGAGTCGGCGAAAAACTGTTTTTT. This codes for CASGVGEKLFF.

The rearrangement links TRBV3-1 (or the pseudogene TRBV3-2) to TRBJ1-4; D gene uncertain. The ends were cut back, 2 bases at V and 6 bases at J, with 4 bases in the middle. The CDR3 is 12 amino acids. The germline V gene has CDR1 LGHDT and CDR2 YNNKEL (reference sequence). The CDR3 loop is CASSQMDEKLFF. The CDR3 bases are TGTGCCAGCAGCCAAATGGATGAAAAACTGTTTTTT.

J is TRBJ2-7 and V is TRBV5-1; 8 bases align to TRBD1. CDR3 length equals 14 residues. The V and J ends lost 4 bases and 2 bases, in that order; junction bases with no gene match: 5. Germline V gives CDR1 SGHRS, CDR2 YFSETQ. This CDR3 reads CASSMDRVAYEQYF. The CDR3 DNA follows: TGCGCCAGCAGCATGGACAGGGTAGCCTACGAGCAGTACTTC.

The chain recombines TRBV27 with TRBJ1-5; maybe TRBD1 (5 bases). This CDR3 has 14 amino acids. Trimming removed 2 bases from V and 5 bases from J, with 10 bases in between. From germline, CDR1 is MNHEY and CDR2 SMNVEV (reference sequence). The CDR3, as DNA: TGTGCCAGCAGTTTAAACGCAGGGTATCAGCCCCAGCATTTT. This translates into CASSLNAGYQPQHF.

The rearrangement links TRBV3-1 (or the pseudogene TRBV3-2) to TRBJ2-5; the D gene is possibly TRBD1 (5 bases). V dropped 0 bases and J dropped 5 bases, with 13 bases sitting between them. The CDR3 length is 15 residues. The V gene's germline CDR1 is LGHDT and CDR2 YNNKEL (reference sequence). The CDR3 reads CASSQDLGLWETQYF. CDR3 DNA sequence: TGTGCCAGCAGCCAAGACCTGGGGCTTTGGGAGACCCAGTACTTC.

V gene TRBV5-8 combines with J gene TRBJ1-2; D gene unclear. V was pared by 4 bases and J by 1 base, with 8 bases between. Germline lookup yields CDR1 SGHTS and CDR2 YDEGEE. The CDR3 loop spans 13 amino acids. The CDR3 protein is CASSVRSNYGYTF. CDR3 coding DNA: TGTGCCAGCAGCGTCAGGAGTAACTATGGCTACACCTTC.

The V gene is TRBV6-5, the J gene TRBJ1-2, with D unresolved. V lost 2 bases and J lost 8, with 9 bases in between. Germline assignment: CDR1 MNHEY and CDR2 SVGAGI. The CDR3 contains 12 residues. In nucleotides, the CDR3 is TGTGCCAGCAGTTACCGGTATGGAGGCTACACCTTC. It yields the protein CASSYRYGGYTF.

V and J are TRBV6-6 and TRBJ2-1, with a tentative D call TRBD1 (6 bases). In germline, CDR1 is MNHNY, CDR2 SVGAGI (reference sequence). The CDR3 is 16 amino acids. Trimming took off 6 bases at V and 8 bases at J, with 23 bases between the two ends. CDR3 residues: CASSRSGTWLRDEQFF. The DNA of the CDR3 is TGTGCCAGCAGCCGATCCGGGACATGGCTCCGGGATGAGCAGTTCTTC.